The 32 T cell receptor beta chains presented below share a single source sample, sequenced in a study of cytomegalovirus exposure and HLA in healthy donors. The primer mix had 60 Vbeta and 13 Jbeta primers. The table came from immunoSEQ multiplex PCR; TCRdb's copy has only in-frame clones and leaves some out. This sample has 200,000 to 250,000 clones, with roughly 80% found just once. The sequencing input was PBMCs. The receptors originated from a man aged 35 to 55 in good health and CMV-seronegative.

The gene calls are TRBV4-2 and TRBJ1-3; perhaps TRBD1 as D (6 bases). Germline V gives CDR1 LGHNA, CDR2 YNFKEQ. CDR3 length equals 16 residues. The V and J ends lost 4 bases and 3 bases respectively, with 16 bases between them. CDR3 region: CASSLIYQGSGNTIYF. The CDR3 bases are TGTGCCAGCAGCCTGATTTATCAGGGGAGTGGAAACACCATATATTTT.

The rearrangement joins TRBV5-1 to TRBJ1-5, with TRBD1 identical over 7 bases. V dropped 2 bases and J dropped 4; count of bases not matched to a gene: 6. The CDR3 is made up of 15 amino acids. CDR1 is SGHRS, CDR2 YFSETQ, per germline. This chain's CDR3 is CASSLEGGANQPQHF. CDR3 coding DNA: TGCGCCAGCAGCTTAGAAGGGGGCGCAAATCAGCCCCAGCATTTT.

This clone was picked up many times. Other DNA sequences in the sample encode the same CDR3. This chain connects TRBV5-1 to TRBJ1-5, with 7 bases identical to TRBD1. The germline V gene has CDR1 SGHRS and CDR2 YFSETQ. This CDR3 is 15 amino acids long. The J segment lost 0 bases and the V segment lost 1 base, leaving 1 base of the junction unmatched. CDR3 nucleotides: TGCGCCAGCAGCTTGACAGGGGATAGCAATCAGCCCCAGCATTTT. Translating it yields CASSLTGDSNQPQHF.

The chain uses TRBV7-3 and TRBJ2-1; 8 bases align to TRBD1. CDR1 is SGHTA, CDR2 FQGTGA, per germline. Unmatched junction bases numbered 12, after V lost 5 bases and J lost 9 bases. This CDR3 has 15 residues. The CDR3 bases are TGTGCCAGCAGCCCCCCGGACAGGGTTGAGGGTGAGCAGTTCTTC. It is translated as CASSPPDRVEGEQFF.

The chain recombines TRBV7-9 with TRBJ1-6; D remains ambiguous. The CDR3 extends over 16 amino acids. The germline gives CDR1 SEHNR, CDR2 FQNEAQ (reference sequence). Trimming took 4 bases from V and 0 from J, leaving 10 bases between them. The CDR3 nucleotides read TGTGCCAGCAGCTCCGTAGGGAGCTCCTATAATTCACCCCTCCACTTT. This gives the protein CASSSVGSSYNSPLHF.

The chain couples TRBV5-4 to TRBJ1-6; possibly TRBD1 for D (5 bases). CDR3 length: 16 amino acids. Trimming left V 4 bases short and J 0 bases short, with 11 bases between. CDR1 is SGHNT, CDR2 YYREEE, per germline (reference sequence). The CDR3: CASSRDGSSYNSPLHF. DNA of the CDR3: TGTGCCAGCAGCCGGGACGGGAGCTCCTATAATTCACCCCTCCACTTT.

This sequence joins TRBV27 and TRBJ2-7; 12 nucleotides line up with TRBD2. The CDR3 has 15 residues. J lost 2 bases, V lost 5 bases, and 4 bases had no gene match. Germline V gene lookup returns CDR1 MNHEY and CDR2 SMNVEV (reference sequence). CDR3 bases: TGTGCCAGCAGTGTACTAGCGGGGGGACCCTACGAGCAGTACTTC. This sequence encodes CASSVLAGGPYEQYF.

The chain links TRBV10-2 to TRBJ2-5, with a tentative D call TRBD1 (5 bases). Germline V gives CDR1 WSHSY, CDR2 SAAADI. Trimming pared 3 bases from V and 2 bases from J, leaving 7 bases between. The CDR3 is 13 amino acids. The CDR3 here is CASSDRAQETQYF. As DNA, the CDR3 is TGCGCCAGCAGTGACAGGGCGCAAGAGACCCAGTACTTC.

This chain links TRBV7-2 with TRBJ1-5, with D possibly matching TRBD1 (5 bases). Trimming took 3 bases from V and 7 from J, leaving 16 bases between them. The CDR3 loop spans 15 amino acids. Germline assignment: CDR1 SGHTA and CDR2 FQGNSA. The CDR3 nucleotides are TGTGCCAGCAGCTTGGGGCAGGGAGGGCGGCAGCCCCAGCATTTT. As protein: CASSLGQGGRQPQHF.

The CDR3 coding sequence is TGTGCCAGCAGCCCCTCGGGGTACTACGAGCAGTACTTC. It is translated as CASSPSGYYEQYF. The J gene is TRBJ2-7, the V gene TRBV7-9, with a weak D call TRBD2 (5 bases). Germline V gene data show CDR1 as SEHNR and CDR2 as FQNEAQ (reference sequence). The length of the CDR3 is 13 residues. V was trimmed by 5 bases and J by 3 bases, leaving 11 bases between them.

The chain joins TRBV9 to TRBJ1-3; TRBD1 aligns across 7 bases. Trimming at V came to 0 bases and at J to 4 bases, leaving 7 bases not matched to a gene. This CDR3 contains 16 residues. Germline V gene sequence: CDR1 SGDLS, CDR2 YYNGEE. The CDR3 nucleotides are TGTGCCAGCAGCGTAGCTCCCAGGGGGGACGGAAACACCATATATTTT. Amino acid sequence: CASSVAPRGDGNTIYF.

The chain is built from TRBV10-2 and TRBJ1-5; possibly TRBD1 for D (5 bases). V lost 2 bases and J lost 5, with 7 bases in between. The CDR3 totals 13 residues. Looked up from germline, CDR1 is WSHSY and CDR2 is SAAADI. The CDR3 nucleotides are TGCGCCAGCAGTGAGGGCAGGGATCAGCCCCAGCATTTT. Its protein product is CASSEGRDQPQHF.

This clone has only a few counts. The chain links TRBV27 to TRBJ2-3; TRBD2 aligns across 10 bases. Unmatched junction bases numbered 9, after V lost 5 bases and J lost 7 bases. The CDR3 loop spans 15 amino acids. CDR1 and CDR2 (germline): MNHEY, SMNVEV (reference sequence). The CDR3, as DNA: TGTGCCAGCAGTCCATCAGCGGGAGGGGCAAATACGCAGTATTTT. The encoded protein is CASSPSAGGANTQYF.

The gene calls are TRBV10-3 and TRBJ1-2, with D possibly being TRBD1 (6 bases). V was clipped by 0 bases and J by 1 base, with 15 bases between them. Germline V CDR1 and CDR2: ENHRY, SYGVKD. CDR3 length: 17 amino acids. In DNA form, the CDR3 reads TGTGCCATCAGTGAGTCAGAAGTAGGACAGCTTAACTATGGCTACACCTTC. Protein sequence: CAISESEVGQLNYGYTF.

V is TRBV28 and J is TRBJ2-2, with D hard to call. Germline CDR1 is MDHEN and CDR2 is SYDVKM. The CDR3 is made up of 13 amino acids. Trimming shortened V by 3 bases and J by 4 bases, and 6 bases separated the two germline ends. The CDR3 DNA sequence: TGTGCCAGCAGTTTCGGCGGCACCGGGGAGCTGTTTTTT. This codes for CASSFGGTGELFF.

The chain employs TRBV18 and TRBJ1-1, with TRBD1 matching 9 bases. V dropped 5 bases and J dropped 5; count of bases not matched to a gene: 3. CDR3 length: 13 amino acids. From germline, CDR1 is KGHSH and CDR2 LQKENI. CDR3 DNA sequence: TGTGCCAGCTCATCACAGGGGGCGACTGAAGCTTTCTTT. Protein product: CASSSQGATEAFF.

This chain links TRBV6-1 with TRBJ2-5; possibly TRBD1 for D (6 bases). CDR3 length equals 12 residues. In germline, CDR1 is MNHNS, CDR2 SASEGT. V shed 2 bases and J shed 13 bases, with 14 bases lying between them. CDR3 nucleotide sequence: TGTGCCAGCAGTGAACCAAGGGGGAGCGGGTACTTC. Translated: CASSEPRGSGYF.

The chain couples TRBV11-2 to TRBJ1-1, with 8 bases matching TRBD1. Germline values: CDR1 SGHAT, CDR2 FQNNGV. The CDR3 is 14 amino acids. V lost 5 bases, J lost 4 bases, and 6 bases stayed unmatched. The CDR3 DNA is TGTGCCAGCAGCGGCAGGGGGCGCGGCACTGAAGCTTTCTTT. It encodes CASSGRGRGTEAFF. Drawing the rest from reference TRBV11-2 and TRBJ1-1, the complete variable domain is EAGVAQSPRYKIIEKRQSVAFWCNPISGHATLYWYQQILGQGPKLLIQFQNNGVVDDSQLPKDRFSAERLKGVDSTLKIQPAKLEDSAVYLCASSGRGRGTEAFFGQGTRLTVV.

V usage is TRBV15 and J usage is TRBJ2-7, with TRBD1 identical over 8 bases. The CDR3 spans 19 residues. With V trimmed by 0 bases and J by 1 base, 14 bases remained unmatched. Germline CDR1 reads LNHNV; CDR2 reads YYDKDF (reference sequence). In nucleotides, the CDR3 is TGTGCCACCAGCAGAGATTCAGGTCGGCGGGGACAGGAGTCCTACGAGCAGTACTTC. Protein product: CATSRDSGRRGQESYEQYF. Together with reference TRBV15 and TRBJ2-7, the CDR3 gives the full variable domain: DAMVIQNPRYQVTQFGKPVTLSCSQTLNHNVMYWYQQKSSQAPKLLFHYYDKDFNNEADTPDNFQSRRPNTSFCFLDIRSPGLGDTAMYLCATSRDSGRRGQESYEQYFGPGTRLTVT.

The chain carries TRBV12-5 and TRBJ2-2; 7 bases match TRBD1. With 2 bases clipped from V and 6 bases from J, the junction kept 9 bases outside the gene matches. The germline gives CDR1 LGHNT, CDR2 FRNRAP. This CDR3 spans 16 amino acids. The CDR3 DNA sequence: TGTGCTAGTGGTTTGAGTCAGGGGGATAGACCCGGGGAGCTGTTTTTT. It specifies CASGLSQGDRPGELFF. The variable domain in full, with the rest retrieved from reference TRBV12-5 and TRBJ2-2, is DARVTQTPRHKVTEMGQEVTMRCQPILGHNTVFWYRQTMMQGLELLAYFRNRAPLDDSGMPKDRFSAEMPDATLATLKIQPSEPRDSAVYFCASGLSQGDRPGELFFGEGSRLTVL.

The J gene is TRBJ2-7, the V gene TRBV11-2; TRBD2 might be the D (6 bases). This CDR3 is built from 12 residues. Trimming removed 9 bases at V and 3 bases at J, with 12 bases between. Germline V lookup: CDR1 SGHAT, CDR2 FQNNGV. CDR3 bases: TGTGCCAGTCTAGTTAGCGGCTACGAGCAGTACTTC. The encoded protein is CASLVSGYEQYF.

The chain recombines TRBV27 with TRBJ2-3, with TRBD2 matching 13 bases. V lost 5 bases, J lost 0 bases, and 5 bases stayed unmatched. Germline-derived CDR1 and CDR2 are MNHEY and SMNVEV (reference sequence). This CDR3 region has 17 residues. CDR3 in DNA: TGTGCCAGCAGTCCCTGGACTAGCGGGAGTAGCACAGATACGCAGTATTTT. This sequence encodes CASSPWTSGSSTDTQYF.

This sequence joins TRBV2 and TRBJ1-2, with D tentatively TRBD1 (6 bases). Trimming removed 5 bases from V and 1 base from J, with 14 bases in between. The length of the CDR3 is 15 residues. Germline CDR1 SNHLY, CDR2 FYNNEI. DNA of the CDR3: TGTGCCAGCAGTCCTGGACAGTTTGATAACTATGGCTACACCTTC. It codes for CASSPGQFDNYGYTF. The full variable domain, with the rest looked up from reference TRBV2 and TRBJ1-2, is EPEVTQTPSHQVTQMGQEVILRCVPISNHLYFYWYRQILGQKVEFLVSFYNNEISEKSEIFDDQFSVERPDGSNFTLKIRSTKLEDSAMYFCASSPGQFDNYGYTFGSGTRLTVV.

This clone is a singleton in its sample. The chain uses TRBV11-2 and TRBJ2-3, with a tentative D call TRBD1 (6 bases). The CDR3 sequence is 14 residues long. Per the germline V gene, CDR1 is SGHAT and CDR2 is FQNNGV. V was trimmed by 2 bases and J by 7 bases, leaving 13 bases between them. The CDR3: CASSLSSGTNTQYF. In DNA, the CDR3 is TGTGCCAGCAGCTTATCATCAGGGACAAATACGCAGTATTTT.

Only a few counts were recorded for this clone. The CDR3 DNA is TGTGCCAGCAGCTTAGATCCCGGACAGACCCAAGAGACCCAGTACTTC. Translated, it gives CASSLDPGQTQETQYF. The chain links TRBV7-6 to TRBJ2-5; perhaps TRBD1 as D (6 bases). Trimming pared 1 base from V and 1 base from J, leaving 13 bases between. Germline V gene data show CDR1 as SGHVS and CDR2 as FNYEAQ. This CDR3 has 16 amino acids.

This chain connects TRBV7-2 to TRBJ1-5; D is undetermined. This CDR3 has 16 residues. Looked up from germline, CDR1 is SGHTA and CDR2 is FQGNSA. Trimming removed 7 bases at V and 8 bases at J, with 24 bases between. CDR3 coding DNA: TGTGCCAGCACCAGCGCCGACTCACTTCGCGTCGAGCCCCAGCATTTT. Translation: CASTSADSLRVEPQHF. Supplemented by reference TRBV7-2 and TRBJ1-5, the full variable domain reads GAGVSQSPSNKVTEKGKDVELRCDPISGHTALYWYRQSLGQGLEFLIYFQGNSAPDKSGLPSDRFSAERTGGSVSTLTIQRTQQEDSAVYLCASTSADSLRVEPQHFGDGTRLSIL.

The rearrangement links TRBV9 to TRBJ2-1; no firm D call. CDR1 and CDR2 (germline): SGDLS, YYNGEE. V lost 0 bases to trimming and J lost 7 bases, with 5 bases between them. The CDR3 is 12 amino acids. CDR3 sequence (DNA): TGTGCCAGCAGCGTAGTAGCAAATGAGCAGTTCTTC. It yields the protein CASSVVANEQFF. The full variable domain, its missing parts supplied by reference TRBV9 and TRBJ2-1, is DSGVTQTPKHLITATGQRVTLRCSPRSGDLSVYWYQQSLDQGLQFLIQYYNGEERAKGNILERFSAQQFPDLHSELNLSSLELGDSALYFCASSVVANEQFFGPGTRLTVL.

The genes are TRBV5-4 and TRBJ1-1, with a possible D match to TRBD1 (5 bases). Germline assignment: CDR1 SGHNT and CDR2 YYREEE (reference sequence). Between the trimmed V and J ends, which lost 2 bases and 0 bases, there was a span of 11 bases. The CDR3 is made up of 15 amino acids. CDR3 region: CASSLRGGMNTEAFF. The CDR3 bases are TGTGCCAGCAGCTTAAGGGGCGGGATGAACACTGAAGCTTTCTTT.

The CDR3 DNA reads TGCGCCAGCGGACTAGCGGGAAGACCCCCGTACTTC. The encoded protein is CASGLAGRPPYF. This chain joins TRBV10-1 and TRBJ2-7, with 12 nucleotides matching TRBD2. CDR3 length: 12 residues. Trimming at V came to 8 bases and at J to 12 bases, leaving 8 bases not matched to a gene. The germline CDR1 and CDR2 sequences are WNHNN and SYGVQD (reference sequence).

The chain joins TRBV2 to TRBJ2-3, with 8 bases identical to TRBD1. The junction had 15 bases not matched to a gene; V was cut back by 11 bases and J by 8 bases. CDR1 and CDR2 (germline): SNHLY, FYNNEI. The CDR3 runs 14 residues. CDR3: CAGHGAQQGVTQYF. CDR3 nucleotide sequence: TGTGCCGGCCACGGAGCGCAACAGGGGGTTACGCAGTATTTT.

The chain combines TRBV6-5 with TRBJ2-5, with 10 bases that match TRBD2. The CDR3 length is 15 residues. Looked up from germline, CDR1 is MNHEY and CDR2 is SVGAGI. Trimming removed 8 bases from V and 1 base from J; junction bases left unmatched: 7. The CDR3, as DNA: TGTGCCAGCGGTACCGGGACTAGCGTCCAAGAGACCCAGTACTTC. Protein product: CASGTGTSVQETQYF.

CDR3 bases: TGTGCCAGCAGCCAAGATGGCGGGAGGTCCTACGAGCAGTACTTC. Amino acid sequence: CASSQDGGRSYEQYF. The chain combines TRBV4-2 with TRBJ2-7; 8 bases fit TRBD2. The junction had 2 bases not matched to a gene; V was cut back by 0 bases and J by 1 base. CDR3 length equals 15 residues. Germline CDR1 and CDR2: LGHNA and YNFKEQ.